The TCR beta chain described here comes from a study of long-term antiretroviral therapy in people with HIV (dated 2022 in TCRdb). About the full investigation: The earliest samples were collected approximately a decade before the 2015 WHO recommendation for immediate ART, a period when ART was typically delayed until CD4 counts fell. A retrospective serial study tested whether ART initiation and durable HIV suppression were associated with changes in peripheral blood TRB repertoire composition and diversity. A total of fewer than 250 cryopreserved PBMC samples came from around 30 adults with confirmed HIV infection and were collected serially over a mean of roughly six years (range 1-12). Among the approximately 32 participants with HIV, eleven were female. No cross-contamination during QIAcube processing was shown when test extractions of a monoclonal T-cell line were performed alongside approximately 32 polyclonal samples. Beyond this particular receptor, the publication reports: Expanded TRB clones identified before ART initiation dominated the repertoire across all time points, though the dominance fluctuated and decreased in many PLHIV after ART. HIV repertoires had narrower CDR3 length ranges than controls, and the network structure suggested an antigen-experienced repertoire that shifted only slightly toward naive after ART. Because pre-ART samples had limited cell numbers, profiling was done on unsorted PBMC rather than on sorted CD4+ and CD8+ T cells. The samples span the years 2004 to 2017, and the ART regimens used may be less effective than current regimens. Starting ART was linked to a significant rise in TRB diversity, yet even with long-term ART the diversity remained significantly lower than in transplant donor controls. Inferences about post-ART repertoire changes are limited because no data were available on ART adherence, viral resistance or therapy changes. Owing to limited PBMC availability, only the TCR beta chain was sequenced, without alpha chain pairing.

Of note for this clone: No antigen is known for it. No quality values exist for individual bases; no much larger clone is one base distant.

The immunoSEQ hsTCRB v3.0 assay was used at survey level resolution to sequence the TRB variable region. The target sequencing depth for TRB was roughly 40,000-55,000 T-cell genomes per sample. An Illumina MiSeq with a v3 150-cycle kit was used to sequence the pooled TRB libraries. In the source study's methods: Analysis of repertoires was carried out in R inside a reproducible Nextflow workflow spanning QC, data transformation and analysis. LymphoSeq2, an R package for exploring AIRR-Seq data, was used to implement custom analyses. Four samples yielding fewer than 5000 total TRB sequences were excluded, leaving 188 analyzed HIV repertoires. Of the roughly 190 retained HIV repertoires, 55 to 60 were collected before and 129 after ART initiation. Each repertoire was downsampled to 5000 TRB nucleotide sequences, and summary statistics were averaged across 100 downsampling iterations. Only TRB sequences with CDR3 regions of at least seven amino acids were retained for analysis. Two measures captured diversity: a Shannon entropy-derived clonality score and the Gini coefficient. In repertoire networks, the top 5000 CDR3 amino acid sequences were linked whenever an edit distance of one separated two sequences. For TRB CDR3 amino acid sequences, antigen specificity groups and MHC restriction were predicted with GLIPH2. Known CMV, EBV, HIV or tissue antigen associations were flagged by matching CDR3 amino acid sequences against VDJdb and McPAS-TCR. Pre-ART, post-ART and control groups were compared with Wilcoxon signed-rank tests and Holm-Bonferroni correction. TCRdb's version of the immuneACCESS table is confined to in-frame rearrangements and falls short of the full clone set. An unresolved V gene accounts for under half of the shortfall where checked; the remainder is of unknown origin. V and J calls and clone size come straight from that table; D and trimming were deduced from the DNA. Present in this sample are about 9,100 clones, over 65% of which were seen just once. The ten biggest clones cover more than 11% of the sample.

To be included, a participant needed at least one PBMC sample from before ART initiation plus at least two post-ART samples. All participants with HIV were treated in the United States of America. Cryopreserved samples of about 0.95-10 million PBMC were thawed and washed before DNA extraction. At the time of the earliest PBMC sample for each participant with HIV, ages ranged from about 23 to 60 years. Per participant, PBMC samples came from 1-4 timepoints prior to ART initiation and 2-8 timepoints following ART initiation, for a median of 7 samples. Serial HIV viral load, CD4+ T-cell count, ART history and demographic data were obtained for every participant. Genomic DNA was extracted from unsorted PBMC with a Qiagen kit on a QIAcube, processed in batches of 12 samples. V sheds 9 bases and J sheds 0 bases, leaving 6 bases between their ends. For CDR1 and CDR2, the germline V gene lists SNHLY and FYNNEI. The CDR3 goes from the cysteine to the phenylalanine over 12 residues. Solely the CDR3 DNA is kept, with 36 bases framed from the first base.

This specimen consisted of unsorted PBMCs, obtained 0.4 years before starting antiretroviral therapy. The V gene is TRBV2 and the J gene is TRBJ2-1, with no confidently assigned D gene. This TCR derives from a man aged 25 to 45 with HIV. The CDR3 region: CASDPSYNEQFF. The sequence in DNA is TGTGCCAGTGACCCCTCCTACAATGAGCAGTTCTTC.